The following is a T cell receptor beta chain sequence with its context. Its antigen is undetermined. The table came from immunoSEQ multiplex PCR; TCRdb's copy has only in-frame clones and leaves some out. The table shows 8,500 to 10,000 clones, with around 70% occurring only once. This specimen belongs to a study of CD4+ T cells in melanoma. Findings and limits, study-wide: A reported correlation linked neoantigen-specific CD4+ T cells to CD8+, macrophage and B cell function. Diverse differentiation states were reported for melanoma neoantigen-specific CD4+ T cells.

Germline lookup yields CDR1 SNHLY and CDR2 FYNNEI. The CDR3 contains 12 residues. V lost 2 bases and J 8 bases, leaving 7 bases between the germline ends. The chain carries TRBV2 and TRBJ1-5; the D is unclear. Source material: cells from a culture (not recorded whether cultured in vitro). This sequence was found in a human donor with melanoma. As DNA, the CDR3 is TGTGCCAGCAGTGAACAGTTCGAGCCCCAGCATTTT. It encodes CASSEQFEPQHF.